The next 14 T cell receptor beta chains were all read from a single sample in a study of blood T cell repertoires in COVID-19. Using immunoSEQ multiplex PCR, the repertoire was profiled, and TCRdb retains in-frame clones only, with some absent. This repertoire shows a few hundred thousand clones, around 87% found once; its top ten account for 1% to 1.5%. The sample was PBMCs or T cells enriched from blood (not recorded which). These receptors all come from a man aged 25 to 45 who had recovered from COVID-19.

The chain recombines TRBV27 with TRBJ1-2; D is perhaps TRBD1 (5 bases). V was shortened by 6 bases and J by 5 bases, with 13 bases between the two germline ends. This CDR3 contains 13 residues. Germline V lookup: CDR1 MNHEY, CDR2 SMNVEV (reference sequence). The CDR3 DNA reads TGTGCCAGCAGCAAGGCGGGGGATTATGGCTACACCTTC. Encoded protein: CASSKAGDYGYTF.

The chain combines TRBV6-5 with TRBJ2-2, with 8 positions matching TRBD2. CDR1 is MNHEY, CDR2 SVGAGI, per germline. Unmatched junction bases numbered 7, after V lost 6 bases and J lost 7 bases. The CDR3 has 14 residues. CDR3 in amino acids: CASRSLAGGGELFF. CDR3 DNA: TGTGCCAGCAGGAGCCTCGCGGGAGGCGGGGAGCTGTTTTTT.

This chain connects TRBV14 to TRBJ1-4, with 11 bases matching TRBD1. The CDR3 runs to 15 residues. Germline CDR1 SGHDN, CDR2 FVKESK. The J segment lost 7 bases and the V segment lost 4 bases, leaving 5 bases of the junction unmatched. CDR3 nucleotides: TGTGCCAGCAGCCCCCGGGACAGGGGGTTTGAAAAACTGTTTTTT. Translated, it gives CASSPRDRGFEKLFF. The variable domain in full, with the rest retrieved from reference TRBV14 and TRBJ1-4, is EAGVTQFPSHSVIEKGQTVTLRCDPISGHDNLYWYRRVMGKEIKFLLHFVKESKQDESGMPNNRFLAERTGGTYSTLKVQPAELEDSGVYFCASSPRDRGFEKLFFGSGTQLSVL.

Worth noting for this clone: The sample holds other DNA sequences that translate to the same CDR3. The genes are TRBV6-5 and TRBJ1-4, with TRBD1 matching 7 bases. The germline V gene has CDR1 MNHEY and CDR2 SVGAGI. The CDR3 contains 15 residues. J lost 4 bases, V lost 0 bases, and 2 bases had no gene match. CDR3: CASSYSWDSNEKLFF. In DNA, the CDR3 is TGTGCCAGCAGTTACTCTTGGGACAGTAATGAAAAACTGTTTTTT.

The rearrangement links TRBV2 to TRBJ2-3, with 7 positions matching TRBD2. CDR1 and CDR2 from the germline V gene are SNHLY and FYNNEI. This CDR3 has 15 residues. The junction had 3 bases not matched to a gene; V was cut back by 3 bases and J by 0 bases. The DNA for the CDR3 is TGTGCCAGCAGTGACCTAGCGGATAGCACAGATACGCAGTATTTT. This translates into CASSDLADSTDTQYF.

The rearrangement links TRBV7-2 to TRBJ2-1, with no clear D. V lost 7 bases and J lost 7, with 23 bases in between. CDR3 length: 16 amino acids. Germline values: CDR1 SGHTA, CDR2 FQGNSA. The DNA of the CDR3 is TGTGCCAGCACCCATTTTGTGGGCACGAACGTGAATGAGCAGTTCTTC. Its translation: CASTHFVGTNVNEQFF.

The CDR3 nucleotides read TGCAGCGTTGCTGGTCCGGGACAAGGCCCTCCAGATACGCAGTATTTT. Its protein is CSVAGPGQGPPDTQYF. This rearrangement joins TRBV29-1 to TRBJ2-3; D perhaps matches TRBD1 (6 bases). Germline V lookup: CDR1 SQVTM, CDR2 ANQGSEA. Between the trimmed V and J ends, which lost 4 bases and 4 bases, there was a span of 21 bases. The CDR3 is made up of 16 amino acids.

The chain has TRBV5-1 and TRBJ2-5; perhaps TRBD1 as D (7 bases). Trimming cost V 2 bases and J 2 bases, with 16 bases left between them. Germline CDR1 and CDR2: SGHRS and YFSETQ. The CDR3 is made up of 16 amino acids. CDR3 protein: CASSLAGGINQETQYF. CDR3 coding DNA: TGCGCCAGCAGCTTAGCAGGGGGGATAAATCAAGAGACCCAGTACTTC.

J is TRBJ2-7 and V is TRBV6-5, with 7 bases lining up with TRBD1. With 1 base clipped from V and 2 bases from J, the junction kept 8 bases outside the gene matches. The CDR3 sequence is 16 residues long. Germline V gene lookup returns CDR1 MNHEY and CDR2 SVGAGI. As DNA, the CDR3 is TGTGCCAGCAGTTACTTTAACAGGGGAAAGACCTACGAGCAGTACTTC. Translation: CASSYFNRGKTYEQYF.

This chain links TRBV6-5 with TRBJ1-6; perhaps TRBD1 as D (5 bases). The CDR3 is 13 amino acids. V lost 8 bases and J 5 bases, leaving 10 bases between the germline ends. Germline V lookup: CDR1 MNHEY, CDR2 SVGAGI. CDR3 nucleotide sequence: TGTGCCAGCGCCCAGGGCGATAATTCACCCCTCCACTTT. Amino acid sequence: CASAQGDNSPLHF.

The rearrangement links TRBV7-9 to TRBJ1-4; D not resolved. The CDR3 runs 13 residues. V lost 1 base to trimming and J lost 6 bases, with 6 bases between them. The germline gives CDR1 SEHNR, CDR2 FQNEAQ (reference sequence). The CDR3 nucleotides are TGTGCCAGCAGCTTAGGAGGATATGAAAAACTGTTTTTT. It codes for CASSLGGYEKLFF.

The J gene is TRBJ1-2, the V gene TRBV5-1; 9 bases line up with TRBD1. Trimming at V came to 0 bases and at J to 5 bases, leaving 8 bases not matched to a gene. This CDR3 has 16 amino acids. Germline V CDR1 and CDR2: SGHRS, YFSETQ. The CDR3 protein is CASSLAPTGGTYGYTF. Written as DNA, the CDR3 is TGCGCCAGCAGCTTGGCCCCGACAGGGGGGACTTATGGCTACACCTTC.

This rearrangement joins TRBV3-1 (or the pseudogene TRBV3-2) to TRBJ1-2, with TRBD1 matching 8 bases. The junction had 2 bases not matched to a gene; V was cut back by 4 bases and J by 4 bases. The CDR3 length is 13 residues. Germline CDR1 reads LGHDT; CDR2 reads YNNKEL (reference sequence). In nucleotides, the CDR3 is TGTGCCAGCAGCCTCGGACAGGGCTATGGCTACACCTTC. Encoded protein: CASSLGQGYGYTF.

The chain employs TRBV6-5 and TRBJ1-2; D unresolved. Per germline, CDR1 MNHEY and CDR2 SVGAGI. V gave up 4 bases and J gave up 7 bases, with 7 bases separating them. The CDR3 loop spans 11 amino acids. CDR3 residues: CASSWLSGYTF. The CDR3 nucleotides read TGTGCCAGCAGTTGGCTTTCTGGCTACACCTTC.